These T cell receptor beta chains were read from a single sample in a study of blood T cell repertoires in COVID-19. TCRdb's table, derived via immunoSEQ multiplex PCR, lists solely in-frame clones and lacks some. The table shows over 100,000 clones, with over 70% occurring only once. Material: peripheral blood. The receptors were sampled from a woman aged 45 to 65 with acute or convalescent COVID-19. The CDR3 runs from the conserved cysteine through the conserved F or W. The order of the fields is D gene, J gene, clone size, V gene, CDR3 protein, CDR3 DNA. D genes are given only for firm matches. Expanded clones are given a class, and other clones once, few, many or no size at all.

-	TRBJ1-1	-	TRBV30	CAWSAQGRQTEAFF	TGTGCCTGGAGTGCACAGGGTCGGCAAACTGAAGCTTTCTTT
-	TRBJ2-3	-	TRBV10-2	CASSETQAHTDTQYF	TGCGCCAGCAGTGAGACCCAGGCACACACAGATACGCAGTATTTT
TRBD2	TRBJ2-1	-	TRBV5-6	CASSLSLAGGPREQFF	TGTGCCAGCAGCCTATCACTAGCGGGGGGGCCAAGGGAGCAGTTCTTC
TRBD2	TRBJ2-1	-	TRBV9	CASSGGTSGNEQFF	TGTGCCAGCAGCGGTGGGACTAGCGGAAATGAGCAGTTCTTC
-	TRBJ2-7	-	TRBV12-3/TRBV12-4	CASSYFRAYEQYF	TGTGCCAGCAGTTACTTCAGGGCCTACGAGCAGTACTTC
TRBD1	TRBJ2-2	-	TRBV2	CASTPGQGWRDESTGELFF	TGTGCCAGCACCCCGGGACAGGGATGGAGGGATGAAAGTACCGGGGAGCTGTTTTTT
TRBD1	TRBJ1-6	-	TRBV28	CASSSPGTGTSYNSPLHF	TGTGCCAGCAGTTCGCCCGGGACAGGTACCTCCTATAATTCACCCCTCCACTTT
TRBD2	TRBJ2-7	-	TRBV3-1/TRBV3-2	CASSHGTSGAWYEQYF	TGTGCCAGCAGCCATGGTACTAGCGGGGCTTGGTACGAGCAGTACTTC
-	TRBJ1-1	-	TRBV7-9	CASSRDSNTEAFF	TGTGCCAGCAGCCGGGACTCGAACACTGAAGCTTTCTTT
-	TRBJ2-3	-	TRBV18	CASSPSSIEDTQYF	TGTGCCAGCTCACCGTCATCGATAGAAGATACGCAGTATTTT
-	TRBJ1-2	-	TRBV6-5	CASRSTGSALGYTF	TGTGCCAGCAGGAGTACAGGGAGTGCTTTGGGCTACACCTTC
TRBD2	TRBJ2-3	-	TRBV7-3	CASSLWASGAADTQYF	TGTGCCAGCAGCTTATGGGCTAGCGGGGCTGCAGATACGCAGTATTTT
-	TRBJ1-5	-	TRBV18	CASSPGNGMTVNQPQHF	TGTGCCAGCTCACCGGGCAACGGTATGACAGTCAATCAGCCCCAGCATTTT
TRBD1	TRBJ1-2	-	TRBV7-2	CASSLEVRPGGLSGYTF	TGTGCCAGCAGCTTAGAAGTCCGGCCAGGGGGCCTCTCCGGCTACACCTTC
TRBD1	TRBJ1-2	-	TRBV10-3	CAISESTGSSGGYTF	TGTGCCATCAGTGAGTCGACAGGGTCTTCGGGAGGCTACACCTTC
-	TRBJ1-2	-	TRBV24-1	CATSSGGTASYGYTF	TGTGCCACCAGTAGTGGGGGGACCGCCTCCTATGGCTACACCTTC
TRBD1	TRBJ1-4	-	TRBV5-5	CASSLAPRQGDEKLFF	TGTGCCAGCAGCTTGGCTCCCCGGCAGGGGGATGAAAAACTGTTTTTT
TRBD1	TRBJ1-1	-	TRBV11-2	CASSLRRTGRESNTEAFF	TGTGCCAGCAGCTTAAGAAGGACAGGGCGGGAGTCGAACACTGAAGCTTTCTTT
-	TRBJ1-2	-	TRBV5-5	CASSSYLDSYGYTF	TGTGCCAGCAGCTCCTACCTTGACAGCTATGGCTACACCTTC
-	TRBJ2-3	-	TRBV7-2	CASSLAVGGTADTQYF	TGTGCCAGCAGCTTAGCGGTTGGAGGGACGGCAGATACGCAGTATTTT
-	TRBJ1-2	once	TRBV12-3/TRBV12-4	CASSFTGNGYTF	TGTGCCAGCAGTTTTACAGGGAATGGCTACACCTTC
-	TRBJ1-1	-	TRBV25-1	CASSEWGPRNTEAFF	TGTGCCAGCAGTGAATGGGGCCCGCGGAACACTGAAGCTTTCTTT
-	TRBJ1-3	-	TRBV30	CAWKQGPGNTIYF	TGTGCCTGGAAACAGGGCCCAGGAAACACCATATATTTT
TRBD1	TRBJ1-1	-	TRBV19	CASSPWTGATEAFF	TGTGCCAGTAGTCCCTGGACAGGGGCCACTGAAGCTTTCTTT
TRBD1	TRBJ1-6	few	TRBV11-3	CASSRGGQGVSSGSPLHF	TGTGCCAGCAGCCGGGGTGGTCAGGGGGTTTCTTCGGGTTCACCCCTCCACTTT
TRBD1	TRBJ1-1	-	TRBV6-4	CARGRQGRSKAFF	TGTGCCAGGGGTAGACAGGGCCGGTCGAAAGCTTTCTTT
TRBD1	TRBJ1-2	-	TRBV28	CASSSLRGQGLTDGYTF	TGTGCCAGCAGTTCCCTCCGTGGACAGGGACTTACTGATGGCTACACCTTC
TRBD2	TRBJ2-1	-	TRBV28	CTVLAGANEQFF	TGTACGGTACTAGCGGGGGCGAATGAGCAGTTCTTC
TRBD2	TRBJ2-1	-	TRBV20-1	CSASSSGGAVVWDEQFF	TGCAGTGCTAGTTCCAGCGGGGGGGCCGTTGTTTGGGATGAGCAGTTCTTC
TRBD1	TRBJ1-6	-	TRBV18	CASSQNRGNNSPLHF	TGTGCCAGCTCACAAAACAGGGGGAACAATTCACCCCTCCACTTT
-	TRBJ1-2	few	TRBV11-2	CASSFSYGGNYGYTF	TGTGCCAGCAGCTTTTCCTATGGCGGGAACTATGGCTACACCTTC
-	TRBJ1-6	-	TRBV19	CASMESESSYNSPLHF	TGTGCCAGTATGGAGTCGGAGAGCTCCTATAATTCACCCCTCCACTTT
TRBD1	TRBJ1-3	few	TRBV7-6	CASSVGTGGGSGNTIYF	TGTGCCAGCAGCGTTGGGACAGGGGGAGGCTCTGGAAACACCATATATTTT
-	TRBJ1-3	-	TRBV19	CASAARAGRNTIYF	TGTGCCAGTGCCGCCCGGGCGGGGAGAAACACCATATATTTT
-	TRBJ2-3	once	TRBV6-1	CASSDGLVAPAFALDTQYF	TGTGCCAGCAGTGATGGTCTCGTAGCGCCCGCCTTCGCTCTCGATACGCAGTATTTT
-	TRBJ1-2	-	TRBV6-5	CASSPLQAAYGYTF	TGTGCCAGCAGCCCCTTGCAGGCCGCCTATGGCTACACCTTC
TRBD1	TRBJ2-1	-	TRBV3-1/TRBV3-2	CATSRGHNEQFF	TGTGCCACCTCAAGGGGGCACAATGAGCAGTTCTTC
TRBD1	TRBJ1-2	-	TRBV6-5	CASSYFGQGGNYGYTF	TGTGCCAGCAGTTACTTCGGGCAGGGGGGTAACTATGGCTACACCTTC
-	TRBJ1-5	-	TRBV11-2	CASSLSPADQPQHF	TGTGCCAGCAGCTTATCTCCCGCGGATCAGCCCCAGCATTTT
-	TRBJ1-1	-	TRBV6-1	CASSEFVSAEAFF	TGTGCCAGCAGTGAGTTTGTCTCGGCTGAAGCTTTCTTT
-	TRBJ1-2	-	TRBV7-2	CASSLEGGGFYGYTF	TGTGCCAGCAGCTTAGAAGGGGGGGGATTCTATGGCTACACCTTC
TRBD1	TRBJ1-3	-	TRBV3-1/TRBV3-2	CASSPNWGQGTGNTIYF	TGTGCCAGCAGTCCCAACTGGGGACAGGGGACAGGAAACACCATATATTTT
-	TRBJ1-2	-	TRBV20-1	CSASLSGDNRRTSYGYTF	TGCAGTGCTAGTTTATCGGGGGATAACCGGAGGACCTCCTATGGCTACACCTTC
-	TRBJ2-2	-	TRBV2	CASSVVGPQNTGELFF	TGTGCCAGCAGTGTGGTTGGGCCCCAGAACACCGGGGAGCTGTTTTTT
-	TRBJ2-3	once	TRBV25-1	CASSCRGTAKFTDTQYF	TGTGCCAGCAGTTGTCGGGGGACGGCCAAATTCACAGATACGCAGTATTTT
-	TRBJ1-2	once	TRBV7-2	CASSPGGAVESYGYTF	TGTGCCAGCAGCCCAGGCGGGGCCGTCGAATCCTATGGCTACACCTTC
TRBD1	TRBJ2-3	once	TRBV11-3	CASIPGQGIPTDTQYF	TGTGCCAGCATCCCCGGACAGGGGATCCCCACAGATACGCAGTATTTT
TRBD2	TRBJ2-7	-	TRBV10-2	CASSPLAGWEQYF	TGCGCCAGCAGTCCCCTAGCGGGGTGGGAGCAGTACTTC
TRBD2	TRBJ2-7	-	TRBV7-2	CASRSPVRGTYEQYF	TGTGCCAGCAGGTCCCCTGTGCGGGGGACTTACGAGCAGTACTTC
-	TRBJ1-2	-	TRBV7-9	CASSLSGGYTF	TGTGCCAGCAGCTTATCGGGTGGCTACACCTTC
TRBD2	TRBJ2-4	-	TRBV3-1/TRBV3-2	CASSQDLPSGVAKNIQYF	TGTGCCAGCAGCCAAGATCTTCCTAGCGGGGTGGCCAAAAACATTCAGTACTTC
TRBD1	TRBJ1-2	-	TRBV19	CASSIRDRRSYGYTF	TGTGCCAGTAGTATTCGGGACAGGAGATCCTATGGCTACACCTTC
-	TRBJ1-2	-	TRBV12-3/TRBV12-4	CASSLAAYGYTF	TGTGCCAGCAGTTTAGCAGCGTATGGCTACACCTTC
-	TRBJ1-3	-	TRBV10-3	CAISSGGSGNTIYF	TGTGCCATCAGTAGCGGGGGGTCTGGAAACACCATATATTTT
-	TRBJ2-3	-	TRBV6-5	CASRSGGTDTQYF	TGTGCCAGCAGGAGCGGTGGCACAGATACGCAGTATTTT
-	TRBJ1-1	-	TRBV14	CASSQGGGYTRAFF	TGTGCCAGCAGCCAAGGAGGGGGTTACACTCGAGCTTTCTTT
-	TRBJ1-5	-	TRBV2	CASTKSAAVKNQPQHF	TGTGCCAGCACAAAATCGGCGGCCGTTAAGAATCAGCCCCAGCATTTT
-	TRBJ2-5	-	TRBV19	CASSISGRGETQYF	TGTGCCAGTAGTATATCGGGCCGGGGGGAGACCCAGTACTTC
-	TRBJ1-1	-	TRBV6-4	CASTPLRGGEAFF	TGTGCCAGCACTCCCTTAAGGGGAGGAGAAGCTTTCTTT
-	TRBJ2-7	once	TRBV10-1	CASPETPARAYEQYF	TGCGCCAGCCCCGAGACCCCAGCTCGGGCCTACGAGCAGTACTTC